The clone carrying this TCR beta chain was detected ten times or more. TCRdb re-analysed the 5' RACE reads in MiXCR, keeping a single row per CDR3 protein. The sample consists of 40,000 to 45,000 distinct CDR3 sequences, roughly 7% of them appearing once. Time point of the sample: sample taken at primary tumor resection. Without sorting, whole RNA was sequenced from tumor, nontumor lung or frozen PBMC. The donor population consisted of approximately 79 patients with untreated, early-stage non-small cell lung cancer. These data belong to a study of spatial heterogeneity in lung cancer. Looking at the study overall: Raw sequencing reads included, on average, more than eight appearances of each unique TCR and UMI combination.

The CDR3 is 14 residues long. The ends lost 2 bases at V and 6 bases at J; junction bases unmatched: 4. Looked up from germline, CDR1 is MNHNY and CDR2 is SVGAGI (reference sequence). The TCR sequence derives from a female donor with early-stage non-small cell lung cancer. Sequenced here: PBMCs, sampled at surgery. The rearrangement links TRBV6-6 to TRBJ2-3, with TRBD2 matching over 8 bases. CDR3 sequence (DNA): TGTGCCAGCAGTTACGACGGGGGGGCGGATACGCAGTATTTT. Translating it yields CASSYDGGADTQYF.